Listed below are T cell receptor beta chains from one sample, sequenced in a study of cytomegalovirus exposure and HLA in healthy donors. The table came from immunoSEQ multiplex PCR; TCRdb's copy has only in-frame clones and leaves some out. This sample has around 160,000 clones; approximately 78% occur once, and the top ten carry over 1.1%. Sequencing was carried out using PBMCs. The receptors stem from a male donor in good health and CMV-seronegative. The CDR3 runs from the conserved cysteine through the conserved F or W. The D gene is left open where the match is weak. Clone size is stated in some rows and not others, as once, few, many or a class when expanded.

-	TRBV7-2	TRBD1	TRBJ1-5	TGTGCCAGCAGCCGGAATGGACAGGGAAGTCAGCCCCAGCATTTT	CASSRNGQGSQPQHF
-	TRBV6-5	TRBD1	TRBJ2-4	TGTGCCAGCAATACACTCCGGGACAGTCAGAACATTCAGTACTTC	CASNTLRDSQNIQYF
-	TRBV4-3	TRBD1	TRBJ1-5	TGCGCCAGCAGCCAAGAAATGGCCTATGGACAGGGCGGCAATCAGCCCCAGCATTTT	CASSQEMAYGQGGNQPQHF
-	TRBV5-1	-	TRBJ2-7	TGCGCCAGCAGCTTGGGGGCTGGGCAGGCTATCTACGAGCAGTACTTC	CASSLGAGQAIYEQYF
-	TRBV10-3	-	TRBJ2-2	TGTGCCATCAGCCAGACCCACGAGGGTCGTGCTCCGGAGCTGTTTTTT	CAISQTHEGRAPELFF
once	TRBV7-3	-	TRBJ2-7	TGTGCCAGCAGCTTAAACAGGGCGCACGAGCAGTACTTC	CASSLNRAHEQYF
once	TRBV28	TRBD2	TRBJ2-5	TGTGCCAACCCCCTAGCGGCAGACCAAGAGACCCAGTACTTC	CANPLAADQETQYF
few	TRBV5-1	TRBD1	TRBJ2-7	TGCGCCAGCAGCTCGGCCCCCCACCGGACAGGGGCCACCTACGAGCAGTACTTC	CASSSAPHRTGATYEQYF
-	TRBV18	TRBD1	TRBJ1-2	TGTGCCAGCTCACCTCCAAACCTCGACAGGGGTGGCTACACCTTC	CASSPPNLDRGGYTF
-	TRBV6-5	TRBD1	TRBJ1-2	TGTGCCAGCACCGACTTCCAGGGACAGGGTCGGACCTTC	CASTDFQGQGRTF
-	TRBV29-1	TRBD2	TRBJ2-7	TGCAGCGTTGGGGGGGGGAGGGGCAACTACGAGCAGTACTTC	CSVGGGRGNYEQYF
-	TRBV18	-	TRBJ2-1	TGTGCCAGCTCACCAATCAATCCCGGGAATGAGCAGTTCTTC	CASSPINPGNEQFF
once	TRBV29-1	-	TRBJ2-1	TGCAGCTCTCCAGGGTTTGGTGAGCAGTTCTTC	CSSPGFGEQFF
-	TRBV4-3	-	TRBJ1-6	TGCGCCAGCAGCCAAGAAAGGAGGAGAAAGTCACCCCTCCACTTT	CASSQERRRKSPLHF
-	TRBV11-2	TRBD2	TRBJ2-1	TGTGCCAGCAGGTTAGCGGGGGAAAATGAGCAGTTCTTC	CASRLAGENEQFF
once	TRBV4-3	-	TRBJ2-7	TGCGCCAGCAGCCAAGATATGTGGGGGGGCTACAGCTCCTACGAGCAGTACTTC	CASSQDMWGGYSSYEQYF
-	TRBV5-1	-	TRBJ1-1	TGCGCCAGCAGCTTGGTCGGCGGGAACACTGAAGCTTTCTTT	CASSLVGGNTEAFF
few	TRBV30	-	TRBJ2-7	TGTGCCTGGAGTGCGACGGGCGAGCAGTACTTC	CAWSATGEQYF
-	TRBV6-6	-	TRBJ2-7	TGTGCCAGCAGTTACACGCTAGGTCTCGAGCAGTACTTC	CASSYTLGLEQYF
-	TRBV5-6	-	TRBJ2-5	TGTGCCAGCTCATCGGGTGGTTCCTACACGAAGCAGTACTTC	CASSSGGSYTKQYF
-	TRBV4-1	TRBD1	TRBJ1-5	TGCGCCAGCAGCCAAGTAGGGGGCGTGGGCAATCAGCCCCAGCATTTT	CASSQVGGVGNQPQHF
-	TRBV19	-	TRBJ2-6	TGTGCCAGTAGTATAGACAGATCTGGGGCCAACGTCCTGACTTTC	CASSIDRSGANVLTF
once	TRBV7-2	-	TRBJ2-7	TGTGCCAGCAGCTCCCGGGGGAGGGACAGGAACGAGCAGTACTTC	CASSSRGRDRNEQYF
-	TRBV6-5	TRBD2	TRBJ2-7	TGTGCCAGCAGTTCACTAGCGGGGGTGTCCTACGAGCAGTACTTC	CASSSLAGVSYEQYF
-	TRBV15	-	TRBJ2-1	TGTGCCACCCTTGCAGGACAGAACAATGAGCAGTTCTTC	CATLAGQNNEQFF
-	TRBV5-1	-	TRBJ2-1	TGCGCCAGCAGCGGGGACATGAGCTCCTACAATGAGCAGTTCTTC	CASSGDMSSYNEQFF
-	TRBV2	TRBD2	TRBJ2-3	TGTGCCAGCAGACCGACGGCGGGAGGGCTGGATACGCAGTATTTT	CASRPTAGGLDTQYF
-	TRBV11-3	-	TRBJ1-2	TGTGCCAGCAGAGATATGAACCTCGGGGGCTACACCTTC	CASRDMNLGGYTF
-	TRBV7-6	-	TRBJ1-1	TGTGCCAGCAGCTCTCGGGCGGGAACTGAAGCTTTCTTT	CASSSRAGTEAFF
-	TRBV19	-	TRBJ2-1	TGTGCCAGTAGTAAGGAGCGGGCCTCCTACAATGAGCAGTTCTTC	CASSKERASYNEQFF
-	TRBV7-2	TRBD1	TRBJ1-4	TGTGCCAGCAGCACCAGGACAGGCAATGAAAAACTGTTTTTT	CASSTRTGNEKLFF
-	TRBV5-1	-	TRBJ2-3	TGCGCCAGCAGCTTAATGACGGACACGTTCACAGATACGCAGTATTTT	CASSLMTDTFTDTQYF